This T cell receptor (beta chain) was profiled in a study of blood T cell repertoires in COVID-19 (dated by TCRdb to the early 2020s). About the investigation overall: Collaborator samples came from the United States, Italy and Spain and covered acute and convalescent phases of COVID-19. The prospective study material was composed of cDNA or gDNA derived from T cells, B-cell-depleted T cells, or PBMCs. Deeply sampled blood TCRbeta repertoires from subjects exposed to, actively infected with, or recovered from COVID-19 were included in the dataset. The repertoires were made available in a free public database intended to serve as a resource for research on the immune response to SARS-CoV-2. The samples were drawn from two sources: the first 160 participants of the ongoing ImmuneRACE study, and 1,200 or so subjects contributed by 6 global collaborators. Sample metadata almost always included a de-identified subject ID, COVID-19 status, age in years and sex. Where HLA class I and class II types were available, the types were taken from metadata supplied by the sample provider, not from assay-based typing. Study-wide conclusions, independent of this receptor: The quantity of clinical and demographic metadata differed by source and by participant and was supplied without curation.

Participants in the prospective study were enrolled through a virtual design, were aged roughly 18 to 100 years, and lived in roughly 24 United States geographic areas. Cohort assignment in the prospective study relied on participant-reported clinical history from a screening survey and a study questionnaire. For ImmuneRACE Cohort 3, a participant was defined as recovered based on two consecutive negative NP/OP PCR tests, clearance by a healthcare professional, or resolution of symptoms. Each participant in the prospective study had whole blood, serum and a nasopharyngeal or oropharyngeal swab collected by mobile phlebotomists. Additional blood draws and questionnaires over a 2-month period could optionally be provided by prospective study participants. Prospective study blood samples were shipped either frozen or at room temperature before DNA extraction. With respect to this clone: Its antigen has not been determined. No base qualities exist here, and no much larger clone lies one base off it.

TCRbeta CDR3 regions were amplified from genomic DNA using the immunoSEQ Assay, a bias-controlled multiplex PCR. The study's processing was this. Nucleated cell counts per sample were estimated from amplification of reference gene primers within the assay. To quantify the absolute abundance of each unique TCRbeta CDR3 rearrangement, sequence reads were collapsed and filtered. For each sample, productive Simpson clonality was calculated by taking the square root of Simpson's diversity index across productive rearrangements. In its TCRdb copy, this immuneACCESS table keeps in-frame sequences only and misses some clones. Where compared with another copy, unresolved V genes explain less than half of these, and the others have no known cause. That table furnishes V, J and clone size, whereas the DNA furnished D and trimming. The sample yields about 250,000 clones; about nine tenths were counted once. The leading ten clones occupy approximately 1.7% of the sample.

Sequencing was done on a sample of PBMCs or T cells enriched from blood (not recorded which). The sequence came from a man aged 35-49 years who had recovered from COVID-19.

The CDR3 amino acid sequence is: CASSLSRGQGAFTEAFF. The DNA sequence is given as TGTGCCAGCAGTTTATCGCGTGGACAGGGGGCTTTCACTGAAGCTTTCTTT. The sequence links TRBV27 to TRBJ1-1; 11 nucleotides in the junction match TRBD1. V ends up 0 bases short and J 4 bases short, with an unmatched junction base count of 7. Based on the germline V gene (reference sequence), the CDR1 and CDR2 sequences are MNHEY and SMNVEV. The CDR3, cysteine through phenylalanine, is 17 amino acids long. The entry retains the CDR3 DNA only, 51 bases that are in frame from base 1.